The source of this T cell receptor beta chain is a study of T cell repertoires in cytomegalovirus infection (dated by TCRdb to the late 2010s). Background on the whole study: Donor HLA type was relevant to the analysis, as public TCR beta signatures indicated carriage of CMV infection together with the matching HLA type. Study-wide conclusions, independent of this receptor: Carriers of CMV infection plus the relevant HLA type were discriminated by the cumulative frequency of public TCR beta family members in the study cohort and in an independent roughly 340-donor cohort. The ex vivo response was dominated by HLA-C-restricted CMV-specific TCR beta clonotypes, and the single most frequent clonotype in two of eight donors was supplied by these HLA-C-restricted clonotypes.

The CDR3 goes from the cysteine to the phenylalanine over 11 residues. CDR3 DNA is the only sequence kept; it has 33 bases, read in frame from the first base. The germline V gene gives CDR1 as SGHTA and CDR2 as FQGNSA. Relative to germline, V is 5 bases shorter and J is 5 bases shorter, with 6 bases between their ends. This clonotype appeared many times. Its target antigen remains unknown. No qualities accompany the bases; no much larger clone lies one base away. Sequencing took place on an Illumina HiSeq 1500. TCRdb reworked the public reads: Q25 trimming with fastp, MiXCR clone assembly, productive beta chains retained. Duplicate CDR3 protein sequences are folded into a single record with the most common DNA and genes. The sample table contains 290,000 or so distinct CDR3 sequences; only one count was recorded for about 23% of them. More than 11% of the sample lies in the top ten.

The sequence came from a human donor in good health (CMV status not recorded). Some clones in this sample may be carry-over from other donors' samples. The sequenced sample was PBMCs. The chain couples TRBV7-2 to TRBJ1-1; there is no confident call for the D gene. CDR3 sequence: CASSVGTEAFF. Read as DNA, the sequence is TGTGCCAGCAGCGTGGGGACTGAAGCTTTCTTT.